These 3 T cell receptor beta chains share one sample of origin, sequenced in a study of spatial heterogeneity in lung cancer (dated by TCRdb to between 2019 and 2020). General study outcomes and caveats: The tumor nonsynonymous mutation count correlated with the number of expanded intratumoral alpha and beta TCRs.

Their antigens remain unidentified. This specimen's time point label, per the study, means: sample taken at primary tumor resection. The library was prepared using 5' RACE. This sample was sequenced with a NextSeq 500. Clones were called with MiXCR by TCRdb after fastp trimmed the public reads at Q25, and only in-frame beta chains were retained. Rows are unified per CDR3 protein, each entry keeping the most common DNA and genes. In this sample the table shows roughly 4,500 distinct CDR3 sequences, almost 8.5% of which occur a single time. The top ten hold 31% of the sample. The source material was lung tumor tissue, sampled at surgery. These receptors were obtained from a male donor with early-stage non-small cell lung cancer.

This clonotype showed up many times. CDR3 residues: CSASEGTGYYEQYF. The CDR3 DNA reads TGCAGTGCTTCAGAAGGGACAGGGTACTACGAGCAGTACTTC. The chain couples TRBV20-1 to TRBJ2-7; 9 bases align to TRBD1. The ends lost 5 bases at V and 3 bases at J; junction bases unmatched: 8. This CDR3 spans 14 amino acids. Germline V gene sequence: CDR1 DFQATT, CDR2 SNEGSKA (reference sequence).

By sample fraction, this clonotype is medium-sized. V and J are TRBV10-1 and TRBJ1-5, with D perhaps TRBD1 (5 bases). The CDR3 has 14 residues. V lost 4 bases to trimming and J lost 5 bases, with 12 bases between them. Germline assignment: CDR1 WNHNN and CDR2 SYGVQD (reference sequence). CDR3 coding DNA: TGCGCCAGCAGTGCAGGCGGGGGAGATCAGCCCCAGCATTTT. Protein product: CASSAGGGDQPQHF.

This clonotype was picked up a small number of times. This chain uses TRBV4-3 with TRBJ2-3; D ambiguous. The CDR3 runs 17 residues. V lost 0 bases and J 0 bases, leaving 13 bases between the germline ends. Germline-derived CDR1 and CDR2 are LGHNA and YSLEER. This CDR3 reads CASSQDWGTTSTDTQYF. The CDR3 DNA reads as TGCGCCAGCAGCCAAGACTGGGGAACGACTAGCACAGATACGCAGTATTTT.